The TCR beta chain described here comes from a study of blood T cell repertoires in COVID-19. As processed by the authors: Amplified reference gene primers provided the basis for estimating nucleated cell counts. Produced via immunoSEQ multiplex PCR; TCRdb's table is partial and in-frame only. Clone size and V and J calls were adopted from that table, with D and trimming inferred from the DNA. This sample yields some 48,000 clones, of which more than 85% are seen a single time; roughly 1% belongs to the top ten. This CDR3 has 14 residues. Germline assignment: CDR1 LNHDA and CDR2 SQIVND (reference sequence). Trimming left V 9 bases short and J 10 bases short, with 19 bases between.

This chain joins TRBV19 and TRBJ1-6; D possibly corresponds to TRBD1 (6 bases). This TCR was recovered from a man aged 60 to 69 with COVID-19, enrolled during active disease. Sequencing was performed on peripheral blood. CDR3 DNA: TGTGCCAGCCAAACCACAGGGTCCGGGTCACCCCTCCACTTT. This encodes CASQTTGSGSPLHF.